This T cell receptor (beta chain) came from a study of T cell changes during pregnancy in multiple sclerosis. Measured with immunoSEQ multiplex PCR; TCRdb has only the in-frame clones, and not every one. The top ten clones hold roughly 0.79% of a sample with approximately 99,000 clones, around nine tenths of them seen once. The germline V and J ends were trimmed by 3 bases and 7 bases, with 3 bases remaining between them. The CDR3 has 11 amino acids. The germline V gene encodes CDR1 SGHVS and CDR2 FQNEAQ. The clonotype was recovered from a female donor in good health, enrolled as a control in a pregnancy study. J is TRBJ2-2 and V is TRBV7-8, with unresolved D. Sample: peripheral blood, taken in the second trimester of pregnancy. The CDR3 DNA reads as TGTGCCAGCAGCTTCATCGGGGAGCTGTTTTTT. The encoded protein is CASSFIGELFF.